This entry is about one TCR beta chain. Because the CDR3 is missing its conserved closing phenylalanine or tryptophan, this is likely a read error. TCR beta CDR3 regions were amplified from RNA transcripts. The study used the HTBI primer set for a first-round RT-PCR of the TCR CDR3. TCRdb ran MiXCR on the multiplex PCR reads and lists one entry per CDR3 protein. The repertoire holds 300,000 to 350,000 distinct CDR3 sequences, with 15% to 20% as singletons. The entry originates in a study of T cells in Graves' hyperthyroidism and ophthalmopathy. The CDR3 sequence is 15 residues long. CDR1 and CDR2 from the germline V gene are SGHTA and FQGNSA. Trimming stripped 3 bases from V and 0 bases from J, with 9 bases between.

This receptor was taken from a woman between 50 and 59 years old with Graves' hyperthyroidism. Sequenced material: blood. The chain uses TRBV7-2 and TRBJ2-1, with unresolved D. As DNA, the CDR3 is TGTGCCAGCAGCTTTGACGGCCACTCCTACAATGAGCAGTTCTCC. The encoded protein is CASSFDGHSYNEQFS.